This T cell receptor beta chain comes out of a study of shared clonotypes between healthy human individuals. Profiled with immunoSEQ multiplex PCR; TCRdb holds only in-frame clones, not every one. The sample lists about 500,000 clones, approximately 77% occurring once. The clonotype comes from a woman in her thirties or forties in good health. Some clones in this sample may be carry-over from other donors' samples. Input material: PBMCs.

The DNA for the CDR3 is TGTGCCATCAGTGATACGGGTAACACTGAAGCTTTCTTT. Translating gives CAISDTGNTEAFF. This rearrangement joins TRBV10-3 to TRBJ1-1; unclear D gene. Germline values: CDR1 ENHRY, CDR2 SYGVKD. CDR3 length: 13 amino acids. V was cut by 3 bases and J by 2 bases, with 7 bases left in between.